These 29 T cell receptor beta chains originate from one sample sequenced in a study of blood T cell repertoires in COVID-19. The data were produced by immunoSEQ multiplex PCR, yet TCRdb's version contains in-frame clones alone and is incomplete. Of more than 110,000 clones listed, 82% are singletons. Sequencing input: peripheral blood. The receptors were gathered from a woman of 80 years or more with acute or convalescent COVID-19.

The chain combines TRBV15 with TRBJ2-1; D is ambiguous. Trimming took 0 bases from V and 2 from J, leaving 11 bases between them. The CDR3 totals 16 residues. In germline, CDR1 is LNHNV, CDR2 YYDKDF (reference sequence). The CDR3 region has the DNA TGTGCCACCAGCAGAGAATTTGAGCTCGCCTACAATGAGCAGTTCTTC. Translating it yields CATSREFELAYNEQFF.

This clone was recorded many times. This chain joins TRBV27 and TRBJ1-4; a possible D gene is TRBD1 (6 bases). CDR1 and CDR2 (germline): MNHEY, SMNVEV (reference sequence). The germline V and J ends were trimmed by 3 bases and 11 bases, with 16 bases remaining between them. This CDR3 is built from 14 residues. This CDR3 is CASSFLGQRSKLFF. In DNA form, the CDR3 reads TGTGCCAGCAGTTTCCTTGGACAGCGCAGTAAACTGTTTTTT.

This chain links TRBV27 with TRBJ2-1; possible D gene TRBD2, 5 bases. Trimming removed 10 bases at V and 5 bases at J, with 18 bases between. The germline gives CDR1 MNHEY, CDR2 SMNVEV (reference sequence). This CDR3 has 14 amino acids. The CDR3 bases are TGTGCCATCAGGCGGGCTAGTCAGAACAATGAGCAGTTCTTC. Translation gives CAIRRASQNNEQFF.

The chain uses TRBV6-1 and TRBJ2-7; TRBD1 matches 7 bases. The CDR3 is 14 amino acids. Germline lookup yields CDR1 MNHNS and CDR2 SASEGT. With 3 bases clipped from V and 5 bases from J, the junction kept 7 bases outside the gene matches. CDR3 in DNA: TGTGCCAGCAGTGAGACAGGGTTTTCCAACGAGCAGTACTTC. Translated: CASSETGFSNEQYF.

The gene calls are TRBV4-2 and TRBJ1-4; 7 bases are a match to TRBD1. The CDR3 totals 16 residues. From germline, CDR1 is LGHNA and CDR2 YNFKEQ. V was clipped by 4 bases and J by 1 base; unmatched bases: 6. The CDR3 DNA is TGTGCCAGCAGCCTCGCCGACAGGGAAACTAATGAAAAACTGTTTTTT. This sequence encodes CASSLADRETNEKLFF.

The chain recombines TRBV10-3 with TRBJ2-7, with a tentative D call TRBD2 (6 bases). There are 14 residues in the CDR3. The V gene lost 0 bases and the J gene lost 5 bases, with 11 bases spanning the gap. The germline V gene encodes CDR1 ENHRY and CDR2 SYGVKD. CDR3: CAISESTGVNEQYF. In DNA, the CDR3 is TGTGCCATCAGTGAGTCAACGGGAGTTAACGAGCAGTACTTC.

This clone was picked up one time. This chain connects TRBV21-1 to TRBJ1-5; the table's D call, TRBD1, has no DNA check behind it. TRBV21-1 is deemed a pseudogene. The CDR3 length is 10 residues. The CDR3 loop reads CASSTEPQHF. The CDR3 bases are TGTGCCAGCAGCACAGAGCCCCAGCATTTT.

This rearrangement joins TRBV7-6 to TRBJ2-5; TRBD1 matches at 9 bases. Germline V gives CDR1 SGHVS, CDR2 FNYEAQ. With V trimmed by 6 bases and J by 4 bases, 6 bases remained unmatched. The CDR3 extends over 14 amino acids. CDR3 amino acids: CASRATGGRETQYF. The CDR3 bases are TGTGCCAGCAGAGCTACAGGGGGCCGAGAGACCCAGTACTTC.

The chain joins TRBV7-8 to TRBJ2-1; TRBD2 is a possible D gene (5 bases). Germline assignment: CDR1 SGHVS and CDR2 FQNEAQ. This CDR3 has 17 amino acids. The V and J ends lost 1 base and 0 bases respectively, with 13 bases between them. The CDR3 nucleotides read TGTGCCAGCAGCTTAGAGACCCGGGGAAGCTCCTACAATGAGCAGTTCTTC. Protein sequence: CASSLETRGSSYNEQFF. Full variable domain (outside the CDR3, taken from reference TRBV7-8 and TRBJ2-1): GAGVSQSPRYKVAKRGQDVALRCDPISGHVSLFWYQQALGQGPEFLTYFQNEAQLDKSGLPSDRFFAERPEGSVSTLKIQRTQQEDSAVYLCASSLETRGSSYNEQFFGPGTRLTVL.

A few counts support this clone. The chain links TRBV12-5 to TRBJ2-1, with 10 nucleotides matching TRBD2. Germline-derived CDR1 and CDR2 are LGHNT and FRNRAP. The CDR3 is 17 residues long. The V gene end was trimmed by 4 bases and the J gene end by 6 bases; junction bases not matched to a gene: 12. The CDR3 DNA is TGTGCTAGTGGTTACGAAGCGGGGGGGCCGAGGAGCAATGAGCAGTTCTTC. Translation: CASGYEAGGPRSNEQFF.

This chain joins TRBV5-4 and TRBJ1-2, with a weak D call TRBD1 (5 bases). The CDR3 has 14 amino acids. Germline loops: CDR1 SGHNT, CDR2 YYREEE (reference sequence). V was clipped by 0 bases and J by 8 bases, with 14 bases between them. The CDR3 region has the DNA TGTGCCAGCAGCTTGGTGGGCAGGGTTGACGGCTACACCTTC. Encoded protein: CASSLVGRVDGYTF.

This clone was detected a few times. CDR3 region: CASSSPTGTYEQYF. The CDR3 bases are TGTGCCAGCAGTAGCCCGACAGGAACCTACGAGCAGTACTTC. The chain employs TRBV28 and TRBJ2-7; maybe TRBD1 (6 bases). CDR3 length: 14 residues. V lost 5 bases, J lost 2 bases, and 13 bases lay in between. CDR1 MDHEN and CDR2 SYDVKM come from the germline V gene.

The V call is TRBV5-4, the J call TRBJ2-5, with a tentative D call TRBD2 (6 bases). The CDR3 spans 16 residues. Per germline, CDR1 SGHNT and CDR2 YYREEE (reference sequence). Trimming stripped 7 bases from V and 4 bases from J, with 23 bases between. CDR3 DNA sequence: TGTGCCAGCCAAGGGAGTCTTGGGGGGACGGGAGAGACCCAGTACTTC. Amino acid sequence: CASQGSLGGTGETQYF.

This clone came up a few times. The chain combines TRBV7-9 with TRBJ1-6, with TRBD1 identical over 8 bases. The junction had 10 bases not matched to a gene; V was cut back by 5 bases and J by 10 bases. Germline V lookup: CDR1 SEHNR, CDR2 FQNEAQ (reference sequence). The CDR3 contains 15 residues. The CDR3 region has the DNA TGTGCCAGCAGCACGGACAGGGCGGTTGGCTCACCCCTCCACTTT. This translates into CASSTDRAVGSPLHF.

The gene calls are TRBV28 and TRBJ1-3; D perhaps matches TRBD1 (6 bases). Germline CDR1 is MDHEN and CDR2 is SYDVKM. The V end was cut by 6 bases, the J end by 0 bases, with 27 bases between. This CDR3 is 20 amino acids long. This chain's CDR3 is CASSQIKLNYRVNSGNTIYF. CDR3 nucleotide sequence: TGTGCCAGCAGCCAGATAAAACTTAACTACAGGGTAAACTCTGGAAACACCATATATTTT.

This rearrangement joins TRBV27 to TRBJ1-1, with D tentatively TRBD1 (5 bases). CDR1 is MNHEY and CDR2 is SMNVEV in the germline V gene (reference sequence). CDR3 length: 12 amino acids. The V and J ends lost 8 bases and 1 base respectively, with 8 bases between them. CDR3 nucleotide sequence: TGTGCCAGCCAGCAGGGGAACACTGAAGCTTTCTTT. Its protein product is CASQQGNTEAFF.

This clone was counted a single time. The rearrangement links TRBV5-5 to TRBJ2-3; weak D call: TRBD1 (5 bases). Trimming shortened V by 0 bases and J by 0 bases, and 5 bases separated the two germline ends. Germline V gives CDR1 SGHKS, CDR2 YYEKEE (reference sequence). The CDR3 runs to 14 residues. The CDR3 nucleotides are TGTGCCAGCAGCTTGGCAGGGAGCACAGATACGCAGTATTTT. This sequence encodes CASSLAGSTDTQYF.

The J gene is TRBJ2-3, the V gene TRBV11-2; TRBD2 might be the D (6 bases). The CDR3 has 14 amino acids. Between the trimmed V and J ends, which lost 6 bases and 0 bases, there was a span of 10 bases. CDR1 and CDR2 from the germline V gene are SGHAT and FQNNGV. CDR3 sequence (DNA): TGTGCCAGCAGGGCGGGATCTAGCACAGATACGCAGTATTTT. This translates into CASRAGSSTDTQYF.

The chain uses TRBV6-5 and TRBJ2-3; D gene uncertain. The V gene lost 8 bases and the J gene lost 0 bases, with 15 bases spanning the gap. Looked up from germline, CDR1 is MNHEY and CDR2 is SVGAGI. This CDR3 comprises 15 residues. CDR3 DNA sequence: TGTGCCAGCCTTAACAGCCGCCTTAGCACAGATACGCAGTATTTT. Its protein product is CASLNSRLSTDTQYF.

This chain joins TRBV27 and TRBJ2-3; tentative D call: TRBD2 (6 bases). With 5 bases removed from V and 4 bases from J, the gap between germline ends came to 10 bases. CDR1 is MNHEY and CDR2 is SMNVEV in the germline V gene (reference sequence). The CDR3 is 13 residues long. The CDR3 is CASSHGGADTQYF. CDR3 nucleotides: TGTGCCAGCAGTCACGGCGGGGCAGATACGCAGTATTTT.

The chain is built from TRBV14 and TRBJ2-1; D is undetermined. Looked up from germline, CDR1 is SGHDN and CDR2 is FVKESK. The V end lost 1 base, the J end lost 7 bases, and 8 bases lay between the germline ends. This CDR3 region has 13 residues. The CDR3 bases are TGTGCCAGCAGCCAAGTTACCGCGAATGAGCAGTTCTTC. As protein: CASSQVTANEQFF.

CDR3 region: CASSDPRGLAGVSNNEQFF. The CDR3 region has the DNA TGTGCCAGCAGTGACCCTAGGGGACTAGCGGGAGTATCGAATAATGAGCAGTTCTTC. The chain joins TRBV6-4 to TRBJ2-1; 14 nucleotides match TRBD2. Germline V gene data show CDR1 as MRHNA and CDR2 as SNTAGT. The J segment lost 7 bases and the V segment lost 2 bases, leaving 13 bases of the junction unmatched. The CDR3 totals 19 residues.

CDR3: CASTQYGTGASYEQYF. The CDR3 bases are TGTGCCAGTACCCAATACGGGACAGGGGCCTCCTACGAGCAGTACTTC. The gene calls are TRBV19 and TRBJ2-7; 10 bases match TRBD1. This CDR3 spans 16 amino acids. Germline CDR1 reads LNHDA; CDR2 reads SQIVND (reference sequence). Unmatched junction bases numbered 9, after V lost 7 bases and J lost 0 bases.

The chain is built from TRBV7-3 and TRBJ2-3; TRBD2 is a possible D gene (6 bases). V lost 5 bases and J 6 bases, leaving 12 bases between the germline ends. CDR3 length equals 13 residues. The germline gives CDR1 SGHTA, CDR2 FQGTGA. The chain's CDR3 is CASSLRGGDTQYF. CDR3 sequence (DNA): TGTGCCAGCAGCCTCCGGGGAGGTGATACGCAGTATTTT.

The DNA for the CDR3 is TGTGCCAGCAGTGTGAGAGCGGGAGTGGGCGAGCAGTACTTC. Translating gives CASSVRAGVGEQYF. The chain couples TRBV2 to TRBJ2-7, with TRBD2 matching over 8 bases. CDR1 and CDR2 (germline): SNHLY, FYNNEI. Trimming took 4 bases from V and 6 from J; bases not matched to a gene: 8. CDR3 size: 14 residues.

V is TRBV30 and J is TRBJ1-5, with 7 bases identical to TRBD1. V shed 2 bases, J shed 3 bases, and the junction held 7 bases outside the gene matches. CDR3 length: 15 amino acids. Looked up from germline, CDR1 is GTSNPN and CDR2 is SVGIG (reference sequence). The DNA of the CDR3 is TGTGCCTGGAGTACAGGGGTTACTCACAATCAGCCCCAGCATTTT. This gives the protein CAWSTGVTHNQPQHF.

J is TRBJ1-1 and V is TRBV4-1; 7 positions match TRBD1. This CDR3 is built from 15 residues. Germline CDR1 is MGHRA and CDR2 is YSYEKL. V trimming: 7 bases; J trimming: 1 base; junction bases outside the gene matches: 9. The CDR3 bases are TGCGCCAGCACCCCCCCGACAGGGTGGAACACTGAAGCTTTCTTT. This translates into CASTPPTGWNTEAFF.

V is TRBV5-1 and J is TRBJ2-1; D may be TRBD2 (6 bases). CDR1 is SGHRS, CDR2 YFSETQ, per germline. CDR3 size: 15 residues. V lost 4 bases and J 1 base, leaving 12 bases between the germline ends. The CDR3 here is CASSEAGISYNEQFF. The CDR3 coding sequence is TGCGCCAGCAGCGAGGCGGGAATATCCTACAATGAGCAGTTCTTC. Full variable domain (outside the CDR3, taken from reference TRBV5-1 and TRBJ2-1): KAGVTQTPRYLIKTRGQQVTLSCSPISGHRSVSWYQQTPGQGLQFLFEYFSETQRNKGNFPGRFSGRQFSNSRSEMNVSTLELGDSALYLCASSEAGISYNEQFFGPGTRLTVL.

CDR3 protein: CASSPRTGSGTEAFF. The DNA for the CDR3 is TGTGCCAGCTCACCCAGGACAGGCTCGGGCACTGAAGCTTTCTTT. V and J are TRBV18 and TRBJ1-1, with 7 positions matching TRBD1. Trimming took 3 bases from V and 4 from J; bases not matched to a gene: 8. The CDR3 has 15 residues. Per germline, CDR1 KGHSH and CDR2 LQKENI.